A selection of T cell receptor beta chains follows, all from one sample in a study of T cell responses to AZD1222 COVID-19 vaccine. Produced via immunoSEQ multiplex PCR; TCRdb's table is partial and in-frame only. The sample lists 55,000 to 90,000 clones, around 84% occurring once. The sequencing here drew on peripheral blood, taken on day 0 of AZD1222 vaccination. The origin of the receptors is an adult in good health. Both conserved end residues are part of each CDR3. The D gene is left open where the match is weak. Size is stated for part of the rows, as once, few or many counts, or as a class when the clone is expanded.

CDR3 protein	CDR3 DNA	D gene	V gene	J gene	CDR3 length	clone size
CASSLSLGFSGELFF	TGTGCCAGCAGCTTAAGTCTAGGTTTCTCCGGGGAGCTGTTTTTT	NA	TRBV7-9	TRBJ2-2	15	few
CASSQGWAGDADTQYF	TGCGCCAGCAGCCAAGGATGGGCAGGGGATGCAGATACGCAGTATTTT	NA	TRBV4-3	TRBJ2-3	16	NA
CATSAPNGWQLFF	TGTGCCACCAGTGCCCCAAACGGATGGCAGCTGTTTTTT	NA	TRBV24-1	TRBJ2-2	13	NA
CASSTYRTGESSYNEQFF	TGTGCCAGCAGCACCTATAGGACGGGGGAGAGCTCCTACAATGAGCAGTTCTTC	NA	TRBV7-8	TRBJ2-1	18	NA
CASSYSRHRGQPQHF	TGTGCCAGCAGTTACTCTCGGCACCGTGGGCAGCCCCAGCATTTT	NA	TRBV6-5	TRBJ1-5	15	NA
CASSPRRGGATDTQYF	TGTGCCAGCAGCCCTCGGCGCGGGGGAGCTACAGATACGCAGTATTTT	TRBD2	TRBV7-6	TRBJ2-3	16	NA
CASSRTRGELFF	TGTGCCAGCAGCAGGACACGAGGGGAGCTGTTTTTT	NA	TRBV21-1	TRBJ2-2	12	NA
CASSSGGATDTQYF	TGTGCCAGCAGTAGCGGGGGGGCAACAGATACGCAGTATTTT	TRBD2	TRBV6-5	TRBJ2-3	14	NA
CARGGAYGVNEQYF	TGTGCCCGCGGGGGGGCTTACGGGGTTAATGAGCAGTACTTC	TRBD2	TRBV28	TRBJ2-7	14	NA
CASSPGLQMGETQYF	TGTGCCAGCAGCCCGGGACTCCAGATGGGGGAGACCCAGTACTTC	NA	TRBV4-2	TRBJ2-5	15	NA
CASSLGGATNEQYF	TGTGCCAGCAGCTTAGGTGGGGCCACCAACGAGCAGTACTTC	NA	TRBV7-2	TRBJ2-7	14	NA
CASSAQGRNEKLFF	TGTGCCAGCAGCGCGCAGGGCCGCAATGAAAAACTGTTTTTT	NA	TRBV9	TRBJ1-4	14	NA
CASSAGADGANVLTF	TGCGCCAGCAGTGCCGGCGCTGATGGGGCCAACGTCCTGACTTTC	NA	TRBV5-1	TRBJ2-6	15	NA
CASSLPSGGGEQYF	TGTGCCAGCAGCCTCCCTAGCGGGGGTGGCGAGCAGTACTTC	TRBD2	TRBV3-1/TRBV3-2	TRBJ2-7	14	NA
CASSFWQGGRVYEQYF	TGTGCCAGCAGCTTCTGGCAGGGAGGGAGGGTCTACGAGCAGTACTTC	TRBD2	TRBV7-9	TRBJ2-7	16	NA
CASSLGSTDTQYF	TGTGCCAGCAGCTTAGGCAGCACAGATACGCAGTATTTT	NA	TRBV7-9	TRBJ2-3	13	NA
CASSLGGGGQPQHF	TGTGCCAGCAGCTTGGGCGGGGGAGGTCAGCCCCAGCATTTT	NA	TRBV5-5	TRBJ1-5	14	NA
CASSLGGGGVRKEQFF	TGTGCCAGCAGCTTGGGGGGCGGGGGAGTACGTAAGGAGCAGTTCTTC	NA	TRBV7-2	TRBJ2-1	16	few
CASSSWTGGHQPQHF	TGTGCCAGCAGCTCTTGGACAGGGGGTCATCAGCCCCAGCATTTT	TRBD1	TRBV5-8	TRBJ1-5	15	many
CAWSVREQGPQHF	TGTGCCTGGAGTGTGAGGGAACAAGGGCCCCAGCATTTT	NA	TRBV30	TRBJ1-5	13	NA
CASSSDYEQYF	TGCGCCAGCAGCTCGGACTACGAGCAGTACTTC	NA	TRBV5-1	TRBJ2-7	11	NA
CSATQGYGYTF	TGCAGTGCTACTCAGGGATATGGCTACACCTTC	NA	TRBV20-1	TRBJ1-2	11	NA
CASSQEASGGPFRTDTQYF	TGTGCCAGCAGCCAAGAAGCTAGCGGGGGACCTTTCCGCACAGATACGCAGTATTTT	TRBD2	TRBV4-2	TRBJ2-3	19	NA
CASSIAEGLGHTF	TGTGCCAGTAGTATAGCCGAGGGACTTGGCCACACCTTC	NA	TRBV19	TRBJ1-2	13	NA
CASSNKEGQGARDQPQHF	TGTGCCAGCAGCAACAAAGAGGGACAGGGGGCAAGGGATCAGCCCCAGCATTTT	NA	TRBV21-1	TRBJ1-5	18	NA
CASSPQTGGTEAFF	TGTGCCAGCAGCCCCCAGACAGGCGGCACTGAAGCTTTCTTT	NA	TRBV7-9	TRBJ1-1	14	once
CASSLPQAASGNTIYF	TGTGCCAGCAGCCTCCCTCAGGCCGCCTCTGGAAACACCATATATTTT	NA	TRBV28	TRBJ1-3	16	NA
CASSFQGGSTEAFF	TGTGCCAGCAGTTTCCAAGGGGGCAGCACTGAAGCTTTCTTT	TRBD1	TRBV9	TRBJ1-1	14	NA
CASSPPGSTEELFF	TGTGCCAGCTCACCACCGGGGAGCACCGAGGAGCTGTTTTTT	NA	TRBV18	TRBJ2-2	14	NA
CASSEVQETEAFF	TGTGCCAGCAGTGAAGTGCAGGAGACTGAAGCTTTCTTT	NA	TRBV6-1	TRBJ1-1	13	few
CASSIQGHTGELFF	TGTGCCAGTAGTATACAGGGGCACACCGGGGAGCTGTTTTTT	NA	TRBV19	TRBJ2-2	14	NA
CASEYPERYGYTF	TGTGCCAGCGAGTACCCCGAGAGGTATGGCTACACCTTC	NA	TRBV28	TRBJ1-2	13	few
CASSDAGTLSYEQYF	TGTGCCAGCAGTGATGCCGGGACACTCTCCTACGAGCAGTACTTC	NA	TRBV2	TRBJ2-7	15	NA
CASRSGLAGGRDTQYF	TGTGCCAGCAGATCAGGACTAGCGGGGGGGCGAGATACGCAGTATTTT	TRBD2	TRBV2	TRBJ2-3	16	NA
CASSQEPGWNTEAFF	TGTGCCAGCAGCCAAGAACCTGGGTGGAACACTGAAGCTTTCTTT	NA	TRBV3-1/TRBV3-2	TRBJ1-1	15	NA
CATSGGQGGSIQPQHF	TGTGCCACCAGTGGAGGACAGGGGGGATCGATTCAGCCCCAGCATTTT	TRBD1	TRBV24-1	TRBJ1-5	16	NA
CASSPGTGSYNEQFF	TGTGCCAGCAGCCCCGGGACAGGGAGCTACAATGAGCAGTTCTTC	TRBD1	TRBV27	TRBJ2-1	15	NA
CASDPGTGSREQFF	TGTGCCAGTGATCCGGGGACAGGGAGTCGTGAGCAGTTCTTC	TRBD1	TRBV2	TRBJ2-1	14	NA
CAWSRSGVPEAFF	TGTGCCTGGAGTAGGTCAGGAGTACCTGAAGCTTTCTTT	NA	TRBV30	TRBJ1-1	13	NA
CASSFSVNTEAFF	TGTGCCAGCAGCTTTTCTGTGAACACTGAAGCTTTCTTT	NA	TRBV5-6	TRBJ1-1	13	NA
CASSEGQGPGYGYTF	TGTGCCAGCAGCGAGGGACAGGGGCCGGGATATGGCTACACCTTC	TRBD1	TRBV6-5	TRBJ1-2	15	NA
CASSQTSGNEQFF	TGTGCCAGCAGCCAGACTAGCGGGAATGAGCAGTTCTTC	TRBD2	TRBV7-2	TRBJ2-1	13	NA